The 17 T cell receptor beta chains given below trace back to one sample, sequenced in a study of blood T cell repertoires in COVID-19. Measured with immunoSEQ multiplex PCR; TCRdb has only the in-frame clones, and not every one. Of 200,000 to 300,000 clones listed, 86% are singletons. Sequenced sample: peripheral blood. The receptor source for this set is a man aged 35 to 55 who had recovered from COVID-19.

This chain joins TRBV24-1 and TRBJ1-3, with D tentatively TRBD1 (5 bases). Germline loops: CDR1 KGHDR, CDR2 SFDVKD. CDR3 size: 19 residues. V was shortened by 4 bases and J by 0 bases, with 21 bases between the two germline ends. The CDR3 sequence: CATSDPPERGESSGNTIYF. In DNA form, the CDR3 reads TGTGCCACCAGTGACCCCCCCGAGCGGGGCGAGAGCTCTGGAAACACCATATATTTT.

This chain uses TRBV5-8 with TRBJ2-2, with a weak D call TRBD1 (6 bases). Germline V CDR1 and CDR2: SGHTS, YDEGEE. This CDR3 spans 17 amino acids. Trimming shortened V by 2 bases and J by 0 bases, and 14 bases separated the two germline ends. The CDR3 region is CASSFLGGTPNTGELFF. Here the CDR3 DNA reads TGTGCCAGCAGCTTTTTGGGTGGGACACCGAACACCGGGGAGCTGTTTTTT.

A single count supports this clone. J is TRBJ1-1 and V is TRBV12-5, with D perhaps TRBD1 (5 bases). From germline, CDR1 is LGHNT and CDR2 FRNRAP. Trimming left V 9 bases short and J 4 bases short, with 15 bases between. CDR3 length: 13 residues. The CDR3 nucleotides read TGTGCTAGCTCCCGAAGGGGCGGCACTGAAGCTTTCTTT. Translating it yields CASSRRGGTEAFF.

This chain connects TRBV27 to TRBJ2-3; perhaps TRBD2 as D (5 bases). Trimming removed 6 bases from V and 2 bases from J, with 15 bases in between. The CDR3 sequence is 15 residues long. Germline V gene sequence: CDR1 MNHEY, CDR2 SMNVEV (reference sequence). CDR3 DNA sequence: TGTGCCAGCAGCAACCGAGGAGCGGCCACAGATACGCAGTATTTT. Amino acids: CASSNRGAATDTQYF.

The rearrangement joins TRBV15 to TRBJ2-7; D is uncertain. This CDR3 region has 15 residues. Trimming shortened V by 0 bases and J by 0 bases, and 9 bases separated the two germline ends. CDR1 is LNHNV and CDR2 is YYDKDF in the germline V gene (reference sequence). The DNA for the CDR3 is TGTGCCACCAGCAGAGATCGCGGCCACTCCTACGAGCAGTACTTC. Translated: CATSRDRGHSYEQYF.

The chain couples TRBV6-5 to TRBJ2-7; tentatively, D is TRBD1 (6 bases). Per the germline V gene, CDR1 is MNHEY and CDR2 is SVGAGI. This CDR3 is built from 12 residues. The V and J ends lost 5 bases and 4 bases respectively, with 9 bases between them. Here the CDR3 reads CASSPTGYEQYF. CDR3 bases: TGTGCCAGCAGTCCCACAGGGTACGAGCAGTACTTC.

This clone was seen repeatedly, ten times or more. The CDR3 DNA is TGTGCCAGCAGCCTTCGGACAGGGTTAGGCGGCTACACCTTC. This codes for CASSLRTGLGGYTF. J is TRBJ1-2 and V is TRBV3-1 (or the pseudogene TRBV3-2); 8 nucleotides match TRBD1. V lost 4 bases to trimming and J lost 8 bases; unmatched junction nucleotides: 9. The CDR3 runs to 14 residues. Germline V gene data show CDR1 as LGHDT and CDR2 as YNNKEL (reference sequence).

J is TRBJ2-1 and V is TRBV5-1; 11 bases map to TRBD2. Germline CDR1 is SGHRS and CDR2 is YFSETQ. Losses at the gene ends were 4 bases for V and 8 bases for J; bases not matched to a gene: 14. The CDR3 length is 17 residues. As DNA, the CDR3 is TGCGCCAGCAGCCAAGCTCTAGCGACTAGCGGGACCCATGAGCAGTTCTTC. Protein product: CASSQALATSGTHEQFF.

The chain recombines TRBV9 with TRBJ2-5; 10 nucleotides line up with TRBD2. J lost 2 bases, V lost 4 bases, and 17 bases had no gene match. CDR1 and CDR2 from the germline V gene are SGDLS and YYNGEE. The CDR3 extends over 19 amino acids. CDR3 protein: CASSPRLGLAGVGQETQYF. CDR3 nucleotide sequence: TGTGCCAGCAGCCCCCGGCTCGGTCTAGCGGGAGTGGGACAAGAGACCCAGTACTTC.

This clone was observed a few times. The chain employs TRBV25-1 and TRBJ2-3, with 9 bases aligning to TRBD2. CDR1 MGHDK and CDR2 SYGVNS come from the germline V gene. The ends lost 1 base at V and 2 bases at J; junction bases unmatched: 4. This CDR3 is built from 16 residues. The CDR3 DNA reads TGTGCCAGCAGTGAATTGCGGGAGGGACTCACAGATACGCAGTATTTT. Amino acids: CASSELREGLTDTQYF.

The chain uses TRBV27 and TRBJ1-2, with D perhaps TRBD1 (5 bases). V was trimmed by 3 bases and J by 1 base, leaving 12 bases between them. The CDR3 extends over 15 amino acids. CDR1 and CDR2 from the germline V gene are MNHEY and SMNVEV (reference sequence). The CDR3 sequence is CASSFLPGINYGYTF. The CDR3 DNA reads TGTGCCAGCAGTTTTCTTCCAGGGATTAACTATGGCTACACCTTC.

The V gene is TRBV5-4, the J gene TRBJ1-6; D perhaps matches TRBD1 (5 bases). CDR1 is SGHNT and CDR2 is YYREEE in the germline V gene (reference sequence). The CDR3 runs to 15 residues. Trimming stripped 3 bases from V and 8 bases from J, with 15 bases between. The CDR3 reads CASSSPTGRDSPLHF. DNA of the CDR3: TGTGCCAGCAGCTCTCCAACTGGCAGGGATTCACCCCTCCACTTT.

DNA for the CDR3: TGCAGCGTCGTACAGGGGTTTGTGGGCTACACCTTC. This translates into CSVVQGFVGYTF. The chain couples TRBV29-1 to TRBJ1-2, with 7 nucleotides matching TRBD1. The V and J ends lost 6 bases and 8 bases, in that order; junction bases with no gene match: 9. The CDR3 totals 12 residues. The germline V gene has CDR1 SQVTM and CDR2 ANQGSEA.

The chain uses TRBV7-2 and TRBJ1-2; 8 nucleotides line up with TRBD1. The germline gives CDR1 SGHTA, CDR2 FQGNSA. V gave up 7 bases and J gave up 1 base; unmatched junction bases: 8. The CDR3 spans 15 residues. The CDR3 nucleotides read TGTGCCAGCACCGTCGGCAGGGGGCTTAACTATGGCTACACCTTC. The encoded protein is CASTVGRGLNYGYTF.

This chain uses TRBV2 with TRBJ2-7, with D possibly matching TRBD2 (5 bases). This CDR3 has 14 amino acids. Trimming cost V 6 bases and J 3 bases, with 15 bases left between them. Germline values: CDR1 SNHLY, CDR2 FYNNEI. Here the CDR3 DNA reads TGTGCCAGCAGAGGCGCCGGACTTTTCTACGAGCAGTACTTC. Translating it yields CASRGAGLFYEQYF.

This chain connects TRBV7-9 to TRBJ2-4; 8 nucleotides agree with TRBD2. The CDR3 spans 15 residues. CDR1 is SEHNR and CDR2 is FQNEAQ in the germline V gene (reference sequence). Unmatched junction bases numbered 10, after V lost 5 bases and J lost 7 bases. The CDR3 DNA follows: TGTGCCAGCAGCCCGGGCGGGACTAGGAGGAACATTCAGTACTTC. Protein: CASSPGGTRRNIQYF.

The V call is TRBV6-5, the J call TRBJ2-5; 7 nucleotides align to TRBD1. Losses at the gene ends were 5 bases for V and 5 bases for J; bases not matched to a gene: 8. The germline V gene encodes CDR1 MNHEY and CDR2 SVGAGI. This CDR3 spans 14 amino acids. CDR3 protein: CASSTDRVTETQYF. In DNA form, the CDR3 reads TGTGCCAGCAGTACTGACAGGGTAACCGAGACCCAGTACTTC.